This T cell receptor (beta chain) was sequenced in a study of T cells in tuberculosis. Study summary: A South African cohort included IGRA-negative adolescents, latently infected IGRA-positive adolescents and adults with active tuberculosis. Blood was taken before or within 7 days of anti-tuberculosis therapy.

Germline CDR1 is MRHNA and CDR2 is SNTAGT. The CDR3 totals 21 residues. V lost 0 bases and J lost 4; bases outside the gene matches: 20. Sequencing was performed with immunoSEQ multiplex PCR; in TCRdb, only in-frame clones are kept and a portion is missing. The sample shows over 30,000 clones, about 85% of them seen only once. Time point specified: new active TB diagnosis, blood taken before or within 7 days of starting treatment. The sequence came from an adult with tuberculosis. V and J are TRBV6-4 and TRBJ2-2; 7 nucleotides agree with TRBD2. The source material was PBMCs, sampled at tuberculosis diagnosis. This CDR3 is CASSDSDEMLAALEGTGELFF. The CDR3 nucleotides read TGTGCCAGCAGTGACTCCGATGAAATGCTAGCGGCCCTAGAGGGCACCGGGGAGCTGTTTTTT.